This TCR beta chain is drawn from a study of blood T cell repertoires in COVID-19. Study information: Samples representing acute and convalescent COVID-19 were sourced from the United States, Italy and Spain. Sample material is recorded as cDNA or gDNA derived from T cells, B-cell-depleted T cells, or PBMCs.

Germline loops: CDR1 SGDLS, CDR2 YYNGEE. This CDR3 has 15 amino acids. Trimming shortened V by 4 bases and J by 5 bases, and 16 bases separated the two germline ends. Authors' methods: By means of reference gene primer amplification, nucleated cell counts were estimated. Assay used: immunoSEQ multiplex PCR; TCRdb lists only in-frame clones, some missing. That table gives V, J and clone size, and the DNA gave D and trimming. The sample consists of around 140,000 clones, about 80% of them appearing once. The sequencing input was peripheral blood. The TCR was taken from a human donor in a cohort sampled during active COVID-19. This rearrangement joins TRBV9 to TRBJ2-1; D is possibly TRBD2 (6 bases). In nucleotides, the CDR3 is TGTGCCAGCAGCTTCATAGCGGACCTAAACAATGAGCAGTTCTTC. This gives the protein CASSFIADLNNEQFF.